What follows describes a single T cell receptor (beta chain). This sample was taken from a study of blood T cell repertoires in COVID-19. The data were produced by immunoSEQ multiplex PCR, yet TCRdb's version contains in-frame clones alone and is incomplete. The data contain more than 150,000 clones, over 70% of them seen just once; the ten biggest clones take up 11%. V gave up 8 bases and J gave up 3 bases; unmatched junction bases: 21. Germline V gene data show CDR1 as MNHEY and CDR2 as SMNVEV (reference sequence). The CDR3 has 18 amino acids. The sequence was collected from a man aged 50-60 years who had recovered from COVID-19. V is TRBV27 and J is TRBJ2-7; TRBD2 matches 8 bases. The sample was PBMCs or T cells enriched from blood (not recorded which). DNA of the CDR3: TGTGCCAGCTCCATTATCCCCGCGGGACTAGGAGGGTTCTACGAGCAGTACTTC. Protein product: CASSIIPAGLGGFYEQYF.